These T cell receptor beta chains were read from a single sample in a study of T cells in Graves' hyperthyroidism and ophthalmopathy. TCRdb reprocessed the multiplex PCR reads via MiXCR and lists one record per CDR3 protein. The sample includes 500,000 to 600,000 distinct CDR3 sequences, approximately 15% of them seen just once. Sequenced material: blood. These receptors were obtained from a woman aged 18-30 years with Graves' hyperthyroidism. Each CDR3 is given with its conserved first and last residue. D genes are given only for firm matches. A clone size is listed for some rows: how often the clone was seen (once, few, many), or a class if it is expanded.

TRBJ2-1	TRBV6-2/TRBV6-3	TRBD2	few	CASSYLAGGREQFF	TGTGCCAGCAGTTATCTAGCGGGGGGGCGTGAGCAGTTCTTC
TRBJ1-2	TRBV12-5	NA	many	CASGESIQGSLGYTF	TGTGCTAGTGGCGAATCAATACAGGGAAGTCTTGGCTACACCTTC
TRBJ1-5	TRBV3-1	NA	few	CASSQAGVYKPQHF	TGTGCCAGCAGCCAAGCGGGGGTCTATAAGCCCCAGCATTTT
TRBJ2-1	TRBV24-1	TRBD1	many	CATSDPGQLYNEQFF	TGTGCCACCAGTGATCCGGGACAGCTCTACAATGAGCAGTTCTTC
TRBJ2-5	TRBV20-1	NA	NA	CSALGTGAPFQETQYF	TGCAGTGCCCTGGGGACGGGAGCCCCATTTCAAGAGACCCAGTACTTC
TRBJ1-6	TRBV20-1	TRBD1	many	CSARGDSQVPSSYNSPLHF	TGCAGTGCTAGAGGGGACAGTCAGGTTCCGAGCTCCTATAATTCACCCCTCCACTTT
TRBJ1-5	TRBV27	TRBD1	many	CASSFDRGQPQHF	TGTGCCAGCAGCTTCGACAGGGGGCAGCCCCAGCATTTT
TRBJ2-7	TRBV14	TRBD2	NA	CASSQVGLAGIYEQYF	TGTGCCAGCAGCCAAGTAGGTCTAGCGGGAATCTACGAGCAGTACTTC
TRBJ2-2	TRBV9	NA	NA	CASSVAKGGTNTGELFF	TGTGCCAGCAGCGTAGCTAAGGGAGGCACTAACACCGGGGAGCTGTTTTTT
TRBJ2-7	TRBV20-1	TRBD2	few	CSARDSRLAAYEQYF	TGCAGTGCTAGAGATTCTAGGCTAGCGGCCTACGAGCAGTACTTC
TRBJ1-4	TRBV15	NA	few	CATSGQATNEKLFF	TGTGCCACCAGCGGCCAGGCCACTAATGAAAAACTGTTTTTT
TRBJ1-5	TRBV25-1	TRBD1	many	CASSARTGGRNQPQHF	TGTGCCAGCAGTGCCCGGACAGGGGGTCGCAATCAGCCCCAGCATTTT
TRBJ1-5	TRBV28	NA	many	CASRDSFPNQPQHF	TGTGCCAGCAGAGACAGCTTTCCCAATCAGCCCCAGCATTTT
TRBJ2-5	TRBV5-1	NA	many	CASSLRGYQETQYF	TGCGCCAGCAGCTTGCGAGGATACCAAGAGACCCAGTACTTC
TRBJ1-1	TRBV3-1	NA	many	CASTPSGRANTEAFF	TGTGCCAGCACCCCTTCAGGGCGGGCGAACACTGAAGCTTTCTTT
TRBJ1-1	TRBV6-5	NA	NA	CASSYRGGDTEAFF	TGTGCCAGCAGTTACCGCGGAGGAGACACTGAAGCTTTCTTT
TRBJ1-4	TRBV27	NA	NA	CASSLRGTNEKLFF	TGTGCCAGCAGTTTACGGGGTACTAATGAAAAACTGTTTTTT
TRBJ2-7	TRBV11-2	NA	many	CASSFQTAYEQYF	TGTGCCAGCAGCTTCCAGACGGCCTACGAGCAGTACTTC
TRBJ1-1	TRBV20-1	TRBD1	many	CSVRGRDTEAFF	TGCAGTGTAAGGGGGCGAGACACTGAAGCTTTCTTT
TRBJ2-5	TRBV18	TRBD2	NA	CASSPPTGLAGDETQYF	TGTGCCAGCTCACCACCGACGGGACTAGCGGGAGACGAGACCCAGTACTTC
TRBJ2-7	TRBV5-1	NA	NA	CASSLAGGSEWF	TGCGCCAGCAGCTTGGCCGGAGGCTCAGAGTGGTTC
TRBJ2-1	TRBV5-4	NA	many	CASSRGLSSYNEQFF	TGTGCCAGCAGCCGAGGACTGAGCTCCTACAATGAGCAGTTCTTC
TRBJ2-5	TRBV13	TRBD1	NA	CASSSPLGQGYTQYF	TGTGCCAGCAGCTCCCCGCTGGGACAGGGGTATACCCAGTACTTC
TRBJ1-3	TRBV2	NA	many	CASNKQGYSGNTIYF	TGTGCCAGCAATAAACAGGGATACTCTGGAAACACCATATATTTT
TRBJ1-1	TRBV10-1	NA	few	CASSGPGTEAFF	TGCGCCAGCAGCGGGCCGGGCACTGAAGCTTTCTTT
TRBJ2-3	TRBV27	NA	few	CASMAGRTDTQYF	TGTGCCAGCATGGCGGGCCGCACAGATACGCAGTATTTT
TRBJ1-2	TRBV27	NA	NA	CASSFDPTNYGYTF	TGTGCCAGCAGTTTTGACCCCACTAACTATGGCTACACCTTC
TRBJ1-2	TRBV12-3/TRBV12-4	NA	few	CASSLGAGKFYGYTF	TGTGCCAGCAGTTTAGGGGCAGGGAAATTCTATGGCTACACCTTC
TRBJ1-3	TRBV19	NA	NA	CASSGSGNTIYF	TGTGCCAGTAGCGGCTCTGGAAACACCATATATTTT
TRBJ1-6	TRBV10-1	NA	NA	CASSGDYNSPLHF	TGCGCCAGCAGTGGGGACTATAATTCACCCCTCCACTTT
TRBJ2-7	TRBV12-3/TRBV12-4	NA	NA	CASSLGLLGSYEQYF	TGTGCCAGCAGCCTAGGACTATTGGGGTCCTACGAGCAGTACTTC
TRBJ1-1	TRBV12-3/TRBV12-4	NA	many	CASSQVSLSAFF	TGTGCCAGCAGCCAAGTCTCGCTGTCAGCTTTCTTT
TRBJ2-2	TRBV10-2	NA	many	CASSEWQPNTGELFF	TGCGCCAGCAGTGAATGGCAGCCAAACACCGGGGAGCTGTTTTTT
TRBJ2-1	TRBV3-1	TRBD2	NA	CASSEESGTYNEQFF	TGTGCCAGCAGCGAAGAGAGCGGGACCTACAATGAGCAGTTCTTC
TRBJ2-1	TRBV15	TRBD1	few	CATSRVYLGQGDHNEQFF	TGTGCCACCAGCAGAGTTTATTTGGGACAGGGGGACCACAATGAGCAGTTCTTC
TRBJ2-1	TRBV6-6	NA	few	CASSYSPRQNEQFF	TGTGCCAGCAGTTACTCGCCTCGGCAAAATGAGCAGTTCTTC
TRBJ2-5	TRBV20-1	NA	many	CSARDRLHNKKETQYF	TGCAGTGCTAGGGACCGACTCCACAATAAAAAAGAGACCCAGTACTTC
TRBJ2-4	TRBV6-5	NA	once	CASSYDGTVRNIQYF	TGTGCCAGCAGTTACGACGGGACCGTCCGGAACATTCAGTACTTC
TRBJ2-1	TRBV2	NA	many	CASGSGVEDEQFF	TGTGCCAGCGGGAGTGGCGTTGAGGATGAGCAGTTCTTC
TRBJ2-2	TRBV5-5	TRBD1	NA	CASSQDRAGTGELFF	TGTGCCAGCAGCCAAGACAGGGCGGGCACCGGGGAGCTGTTTTTT
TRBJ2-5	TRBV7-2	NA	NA	CASSPDSRQETQYF	TGTGCCAGCAGCCCTGACAGCCGCCAAGAGACCCAGTACTTC
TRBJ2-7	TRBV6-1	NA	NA	CASSPNRREVYEQYF	TGTGCCAGCAGTCCCAACCGCAGGGAAGTCTACGAGCAGTACTTC
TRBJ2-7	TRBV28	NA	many	CASSLAENLLYEQYF	TGTGCCAGCAGTTTAGCCGAGAACCTACTCTACGAGCAGTACTTC
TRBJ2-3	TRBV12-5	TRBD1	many	CASGLRTGGEVITQYF	TGTGCTAGTGGTTTGCGGACAGGGGGCGAGGTCATAACGCAGTATTTT
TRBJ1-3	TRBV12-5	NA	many	CASGFSPGQLLSGNTIYF	TGTGCTAGTGGTTTCAGTCCAGGTCAACTCCTCTCTGGAAACACCATATATTTT
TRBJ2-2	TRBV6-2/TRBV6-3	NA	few	CASSYWAGELFF	TGTGCCAGCAGTTATTGGGCCGGGGAGCTGTTTTTT
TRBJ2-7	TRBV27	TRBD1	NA	CASSLPGGTGLLYEQYF	TGTGCCAGCAGTTTACCCGGGGGGACAGGGCTCCTCTACGAGCAGTACTTC
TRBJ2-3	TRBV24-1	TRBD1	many	CATSLQGAPTDTQYF	TGTGCCACCTCTTTGCAGGGGGCGCCCACAGATACGCAGTATTTT
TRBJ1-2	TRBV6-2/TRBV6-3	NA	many	CASKTDRKPNYGYTF	TGTGCCAGCAAGACCGACAGGAAACCTAACTATGGCTACACCTTC
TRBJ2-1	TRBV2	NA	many	CASSEGEDSSYNEQFF	TGTGCCAGCAGTGAAGGGGAGGATAGCTCCTACAATGAGCAGTTCTTC
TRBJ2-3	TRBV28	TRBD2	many	CASSLEYPGLAGGADTQYF	TGTGCCAGCAGTTTAGAGTACCCGGGACTAGCGGGAGGGGCAGATACGCAGTATTTT
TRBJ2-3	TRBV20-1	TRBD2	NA	CSAVLAGGSDTQYF	TGCAGTGCTGTACTAGCGGGAGGTTCGGATACGCAGTATTTT
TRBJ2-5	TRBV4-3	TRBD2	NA	CASSAHGRETQYF	TGCGCCAGCAGCGCGCACGGGAGGGAGACCCAGTACTTC
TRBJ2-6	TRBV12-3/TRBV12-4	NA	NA	CASTPWGAFYGANVLTF	TGTGCCAGCACCCCGTGGGGGGCCTTTTATGGGGCCAACGTCCTGACTTTC
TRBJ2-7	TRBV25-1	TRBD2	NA	CASSDFGGAFYEQYF	TGTGCCAGCAGTGACTTCGGGGGGGCCTTCTACGAGCAGTACTTC
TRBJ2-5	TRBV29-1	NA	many	CSAERGSQETQYF	TGCAGCGCGGAGAGGGGGTCTCAAGAGACCCAGTACTTC
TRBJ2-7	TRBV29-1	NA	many	CSVEVIGEQYF	TGCAGCGTTGAAGTGATTGGCGAGCAGTACTTC
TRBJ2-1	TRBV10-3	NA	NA	CAISGLQGEQFF	TGTGCCATCAGTGGTCTTCAGGGCGAGCAGTTCTTC
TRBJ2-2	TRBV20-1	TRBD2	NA	CSAREVSGGLGGIGELFF	TGCAGTGCTAGAGAAGTTAGCGGGGGCCTTGGAGGGATCGGGGAGCTGTTTTTT
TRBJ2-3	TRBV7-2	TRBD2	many	CASSLDGGMPDTQYF	TGTGCCAGCAGCTTAGACGGGGGGATGCCAGATACGCAGTATTTT